A selection of T cell receptor beta chains follows, all from one sample in a study of identical twins. TCRdb ran MiXCR on the 5' RACE reads and lists one entry per CDR3 protein. The sample contains roughly 1,500,000 distinct CDR3 sequences, 32% of which appear only once. The sequencing sample was made of cord blood. The receptors here all came from a newborn girl in good health. Each CDR3 is given with its conserved first and last residue. The D gene is left open where the match is weak. Clone size, where shown, is once, few, many, or a class for clones that have expanded.

v_gene	d_gene	j_gene	abundance	CDR3aa	CDR3nt
TRBV4-1	.	TRBJ1-2	.	CASSQERQAHYGYTF	TGCGCCAGCAGCCAAGAGAGGCAGGCCCACTATGGCTACACCTTC
TRBV2	TRBD2	TRBJ2-7	.	CASSAGTSGVYEQYF	TGTGCCAGCAGTGCAGGGACTAGCGGGGTCTACGAGCAGTACTTC
TRBV21-1	.	TRBJ1-2	.	CARAPYGYTF	TGTGCCAGAGCCCCCTATGGCTACACCTTC
TRBV4-2	.	TRBJ2-1	.	CASSQGRGRQFF	TGTGCCAGCAGCCAGGGAAGGGGTCGGCAGTTCTTC
TRBV27	TRBD1	TRBJ1-5	once	CASSLRQGPLGNQPLHF	TGTGCCAGCAGTTTACGACAGGGGCCATTGGGCAATCAGCCCCTGCATTTT
TRBV20-1	.	TRBJ2-1	few	CSASRGNPYNEQFF	TGCAGTGCTAGTCGGGGTAACCCCTACAATGAGCAGTTCTTC
TRBV4-1	TRBD2	TRBJ2-1	.	CASSHGTSVSSSYNEQFF	TGCGCCAGCAGCCACGGGACTAGCGTTTCTAGCTCCTACAATGAGCAGTTCTTC
TRBV2	.	TRBJ1-2	.	CASSAYSNYGYTF	TGTGCCAGCAGTGCCTACTCTAACTATGGCTACACCTTC
TRBV20-1	.	TRBJ2-5	few	CSALSNTGLVGEQYF	TGCAGTGCCCTATCTAATACAGGGCTAGTAGGGGAGCAGTACTTC
TRBV20-1	.	TRBJ1-4	few	CSAHNSATNEKLFF	TGCAGTGCACATAACAGTGCAACTAATGAAAAACTGTTTTTT